The entry that follows covers one T cell receptor beta chain sequence. This CDR3 comprises 12 residues. Germline trimming cut 11 bases from V and 4 bases from J; bases unmatched to any gene: 3. The sample comes from a study of T cell repertoires in cytomegalovirus infection. Study overall: Signatures in public TCR beta sequences pointed to both CMV infection and matching HLA type.

MiXCR was run by TCRdb on the reads, yielding one entry per CDR3 protein. The sample records some 300,000 distinct CDR3 sequences, around 13% being singletons. Sequencing was carried out using PBMCs. The source of this sequence is a human donor in good health (CMV status not recorded). Some clones in this sample may be carry-over from other donors' samples. This chain uses TRBV23-1 with TRBJ1-4; TRBD1 agrees at 8 bases. TRBV23-1 is marked as an open reading frame, function uncertain. The CDR3, as DNA: TGCGCCTGGACAGGGAATAATGAAAAACTGTTTTTT. Its translation is CAWTGNNEKLFF.